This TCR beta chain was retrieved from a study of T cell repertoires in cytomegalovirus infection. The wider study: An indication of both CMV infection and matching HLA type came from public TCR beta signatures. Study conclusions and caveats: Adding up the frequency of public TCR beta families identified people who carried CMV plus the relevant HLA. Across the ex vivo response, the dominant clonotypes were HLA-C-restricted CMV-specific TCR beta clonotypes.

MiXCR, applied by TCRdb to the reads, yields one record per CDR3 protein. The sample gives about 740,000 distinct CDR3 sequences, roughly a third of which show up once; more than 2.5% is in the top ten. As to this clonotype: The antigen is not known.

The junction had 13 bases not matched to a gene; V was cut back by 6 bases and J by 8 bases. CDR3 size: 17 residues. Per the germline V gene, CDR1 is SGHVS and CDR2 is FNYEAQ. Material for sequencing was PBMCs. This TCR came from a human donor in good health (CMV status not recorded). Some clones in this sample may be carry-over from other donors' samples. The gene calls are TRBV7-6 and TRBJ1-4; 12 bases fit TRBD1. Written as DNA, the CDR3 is TGTGCCAGCAGACCACCCGGGACAGGGGGCGTCCTCGAAAAACTGTTTTTT. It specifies CASRPPGTGGVLEKLFF.